The rows below give T cell receptor beta chains drawn from one sample of a study of blood T cell repertoires in COVID-19. TCRdb keeps only in-frame clones here, not all; method: immunoSEQ multiplex PCR. This sample has approximately 120,000 clones, with 90% found just once. Sequenced material: peripheral blood. The receptors were gathered from a human donor in a cohort sampled during active COVID-19. Each CDR3 is given without its conserved first and last residue.

v_call: TRBV3-1/TRBV3-2; j_call: TRBJ1-5; cdr3_aa: ASSQAESNQPQH
v_call: TRBV3-1/TRBV3-2; j_call: TRBJ1-6; cdr3_aa: ASSPGQTNSPLH
v_call: TRBV6-5; j_call: TRBJ2-7; cdr3_aa: ASREGGSPEQY
v_call: TRBV7-2; j_call: TRBJ1-3; cdr3_aa: ASSLLGGALSGNTIY
v_call: TRBV10-3; j_call: TRBJ2-3; cdr3_aa: ATLSLAGGIDTQY
v_call: TRBV9; j_call: TRBJ1-2; cdr3_aa: ASSVAWGSNYGYT
v_call: TRBV9; j_call: TRBJ2-3; cdr3_aa: ASSPGISADTQY
v_call: TRBV5-3; j_call: TRBJ2-7; cdr3_aa: ARRRGGCEQY
v_call: TRBV5-1; j_call: TRBJ1-3; cdr3_aa: ASSWDKGAGNTIY
v_call: TRBV11-1; j_call: TRBJ2-7; cdr3_aa: ASSLRSGVSIYEQY
v_call: TRBV19; j_call: TRBJ2-2; cdr3_aa: ASSISGRLGTGELF
v_call: TRBV6-5; j_call: TRBJ2-2; cdr3_aa: ASGGDRTYTGELF
v_call: TRBV18; j_call: TRBJ1-3; cdr3_aa: ASSPLPGQGQGNSGNTIY
v_call: TRBV6-5; j_call: TRBJ1-1; cdr3_aa: ASSPMRSVAEAF
v_call: TRBV24-1; j_call: TRBJ2-7; cdr3_aa: ATSDSGLAGEQY
v_call: TRBV6-2/TRBV6-3; j_call: TRBJ2-1; cdr3_aa: ASSYSGLYNEQF
v_call: TRBV5-5; j_call: TRBJ2-2; cdr3_aa: ASSSGQGVTGELF
v_call: TRBV5-1; j_call: TRBJ2-1; cdr3_aa: ASSQGTSGAYYNEQF
v_call: TRBV3-1/TRBV3-2; j_call: TRBJ2-1; cdr3_aa: ASSQGGNEQF
v_call: TRBV3-1/TRBV3-2; j_call: TRBJ2-7; cdr3_aa: ASTGALAGGAVYEQY
v_call: TRBV5-6; j_call: TRBJ1-4; cdr3_aa: ASSILLPGEKLF
v_call: TRBV11-2; j_call: TRBJ2-7; cdr3_aa: ASSLVAGDIYEQY
v_call: TRBV4-3; j_call: TRBJ2-1; cdr3_aa: ASSHQRSGSNNEQF
v_call: TRBV4-1; j_call: TRBJ2-5; cdr3_aa: ASSQDRDRALQETQY
v_call: TRBV5-5; j_call: TRBJ2-7; cdr3_aa: ASSTTGYEQY
v_call: TRBV24-1; j_call: TRBJ2-1; cdr3_aa: ATSDLGTGNEQF
v_call: TRBV28; j_call: TRBJ2-7; cdr3_aa: ASSLSGQLSYEQY
v_call: TRBV10-3; j_call: TRBJ1-4; cdr3_aa: AISSGQGTTNEKLF
v_call: TRBV3-1/TRBV3-2; j_call: TRBJ1-2; cdr3_aa: ASSQARGNGYGYT
v_call: TRBV11-2; j_call: TRBJ2-6; cdr3_aa: ASSLGTGPSGANVLT
v_call: TRBV15; j_call: TRBJ2-2; cdr3_aa: ATSRDRAGELF
v_call: TRBV7-3; j_call: TRBJ2-1; cdr3_aa: ASSSTGSSYNEQF
v_call: TRBV19; j_call: TRBJ2-3; cdr3_aa: ASSRAASGGPGTDTQY
v_call: TRBV5-4; j_call: TRBJ1-4; cdr3_aa: ASSLARGTGEEKLF
v_call: TRBV5-1; j_call: TRBJ2-1; cdr3_aa: ASKPRHPSGGGSYNEQF
v_call: TRBV2; j_call: TRBJ2-2; cdr3_aa: ASSSRGSTTGELF
v_call: TRBV7-9; j_call: TRBJ2-3; cdr3_aa: ARVYRGSTDTQY
v_call: TRBV4-1; j_call: TRBJ2-2; cdr3_aa: ASRGLAGGNPTGTGELF
v_call: TRBV3-1/TRBV3-2; j_call: TRBJ2-1; cdr3_aa: ASSQTQGNEQF
v_call: TRBV9; j_call: TRBJ1-4; cdr3_aa: ASSGTGGMEKLF
v_call: TRBV7-9; j_call: TRBJ1-2; cdr3_aa: ASSLSALGYT
v_call: TRBV6-5; j_call: TRBJ1-1; cdr3_aa: ASTTRGGRTEAF
v_call: TRBV7-2; j_call: TRBJ2-7; cdr3_aa: ASSSGLAGGGQY
v_call: TRBV6-2/TRBV6-3; j_call: TRBJ1-5; cdr3_aa: ASSYLQGANQPQH
v_call: TRBV29-1; j_call: TRBJ1-2; cdr3_aa: SVERWGQGIYGYT